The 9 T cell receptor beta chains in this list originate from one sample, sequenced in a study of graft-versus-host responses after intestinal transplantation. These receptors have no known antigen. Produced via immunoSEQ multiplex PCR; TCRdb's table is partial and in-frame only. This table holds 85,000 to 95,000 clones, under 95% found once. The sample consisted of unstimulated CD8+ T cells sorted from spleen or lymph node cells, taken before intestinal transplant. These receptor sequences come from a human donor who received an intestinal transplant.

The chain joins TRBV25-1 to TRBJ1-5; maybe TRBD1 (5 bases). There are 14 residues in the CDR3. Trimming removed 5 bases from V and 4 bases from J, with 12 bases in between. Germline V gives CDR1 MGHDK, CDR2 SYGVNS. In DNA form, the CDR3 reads TGTGCCAGCAGTCCTCCTGCAGGGAATCAGCCCCAGCATTTT. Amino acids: CASSPPAGNQPQHF. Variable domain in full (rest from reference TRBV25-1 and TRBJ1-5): EADIYQTPRYLVIGTGKKITLECSQTMGHDKMYWYQQDPGMELHLIHYSYGVNSTEKGDLSSESTVSRIRTEHFPLTLESARPSHTSQYLCASSPPAGNQPQHFGDGTRLSIL.

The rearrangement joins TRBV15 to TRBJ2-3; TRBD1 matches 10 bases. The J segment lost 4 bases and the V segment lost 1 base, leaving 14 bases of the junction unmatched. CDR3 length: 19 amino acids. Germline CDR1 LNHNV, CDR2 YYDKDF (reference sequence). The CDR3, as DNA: TGTGCCACCAGCAGAGTGCGGTGGTATGGGACAGGGGATGCAGATACGCAGTATTTT. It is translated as CATSRVRWYGTGDADTQYF. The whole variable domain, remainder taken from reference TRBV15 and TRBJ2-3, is DAMVIQNPRYQVTQFGKPVTLSCSQTLNHNVMYWYQQKSSQAPKLLFHYYDKDFNNEADTPDNFQSRRPNTSFCFLDIRSPGLGDTAMYLCATSRVRWYGTGDADTQYFGPGTRLTVL.

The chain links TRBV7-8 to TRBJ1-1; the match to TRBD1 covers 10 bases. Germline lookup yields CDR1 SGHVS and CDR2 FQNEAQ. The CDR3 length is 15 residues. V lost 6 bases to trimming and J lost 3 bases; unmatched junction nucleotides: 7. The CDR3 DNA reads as TGTGCCAGCAGTGACCCGACAGGGGGCTACACTGAAGCTTTCTTT. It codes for CASSDPTGGYTEAFF.

CDR3 nucleotide sequence: TGCGCCAGCAGCCAAGTTGGCGAGCTCCAGCGTGAAGCTTTCTTT. It encodes CASSQVGELQREAFF. The V and J genes are TRBV4-3 and TRBJ1-1; D is unclear. V shed 1 base and J shed 7 bases, with 16 bases lying between them. The germline V gene encodes CDR1 LGHNA and CDR2 YSLEER. This CDR3 has 15 residues.

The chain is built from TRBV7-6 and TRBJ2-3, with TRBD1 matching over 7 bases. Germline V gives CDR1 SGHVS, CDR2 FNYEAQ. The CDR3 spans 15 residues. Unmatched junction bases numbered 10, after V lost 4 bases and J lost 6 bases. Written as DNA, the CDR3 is TGTGCCAGCAGCTCCATCCTGGACAGGACGGATACGCAGTATTTT. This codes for CASSSILDRTDTQYF.

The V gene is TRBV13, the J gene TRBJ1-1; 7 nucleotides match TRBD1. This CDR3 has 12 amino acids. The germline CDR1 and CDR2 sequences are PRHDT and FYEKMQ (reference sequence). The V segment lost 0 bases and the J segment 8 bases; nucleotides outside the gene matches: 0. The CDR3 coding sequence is TGTGCCAGCAGCTTAGGGACAGGGGAAGCTTTCTTT. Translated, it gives CASSLGTGEAFF.

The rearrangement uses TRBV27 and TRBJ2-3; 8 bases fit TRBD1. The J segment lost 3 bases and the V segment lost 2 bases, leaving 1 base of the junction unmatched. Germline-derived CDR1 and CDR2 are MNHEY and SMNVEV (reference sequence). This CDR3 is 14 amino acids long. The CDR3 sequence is CASSLTGGTDTQYF. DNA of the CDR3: TGTGCCAGCAGTTTAACAGGGGGTACAGATACGCAGTATTTT.

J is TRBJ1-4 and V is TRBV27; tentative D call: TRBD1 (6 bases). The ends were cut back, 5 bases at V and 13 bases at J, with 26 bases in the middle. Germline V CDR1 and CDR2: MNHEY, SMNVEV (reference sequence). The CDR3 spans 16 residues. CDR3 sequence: CASSGTPAQPVIGLFF. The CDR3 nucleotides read TGTGCCAGCAGTGGGACACCCGCTCAGCCCGTCATTGGACTGTTTTTT.

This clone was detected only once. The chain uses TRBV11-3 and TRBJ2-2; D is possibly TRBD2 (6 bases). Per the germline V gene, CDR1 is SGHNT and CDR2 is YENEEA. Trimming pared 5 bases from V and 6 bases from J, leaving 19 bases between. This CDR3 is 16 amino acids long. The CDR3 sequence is CASSQRGGEAAGELFF. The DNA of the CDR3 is TGTGCCAGCAGCCAACGAGGCGGGGAAGCGGCCGGGGAGCTGTTTTTT.